This T cell receptor (beta chain) was documented in a study of cytomegalovirus exposure and HLA in healthy donors. Overall study context: Samples from HLA-typed donors yielded about 80 million unique TCRs in an early data release.

PCR involved 60 Vbeta and 13 Jbeta primers. Authors' data handling: Later reanalysis found 80 million or so unique TCR beta chains, about 11 million of them shared. Assay: immunoSEQ multiplex PCR; the TCRdb copy retains only in-frame clones and omits some. That table furnishes V, J and clone size, whereas the DNA furnished D and trimming. The data contain some 190,000 clones, roughly 78% of them singletons. On this clone: Its specificity is unknown.

The study, taken as a whole, reports: A previous analysis found most TCR beta V segments productive roughly 87% or roughly 30% of the time. It was assumed in the presence/absence analyses that sequencing depth was roughly uniform across donors.

The V and J ends lost 2 bases and 8 bases respectively, with 11 bases between them. From germline, CDR1 is SGHRS and CDR2 YFSETQ. The CDR3 is 13 amino acids. The clonotype originates from a woman aged 25-40 years in good health and CMV-seronegative. Sequences were obtained from PBMCs. The chain has TRBV5-1 and TRBJ2-1; a weak D match, TRBD2 (5 bases). The CDR3: CASSFKGSDEQFF. Written as DNA, the CDR3 is TGCGCCAGCAGCTTCAAGGGTAGCGATGAGCAGTTCTTC.